The TCR beta chain described here comes from a study of shared clonotypes between healthy human individuals. Germline CDR1 and CDR2: WSHSY and SAAADI. V dropped 10 bases and J dropped 5; count of bases not matched to a gene: 8. This CDR3 spans 13 amino acids. Notes on the study in general: The low donor count limited represented genetic and exposure-history diversity. Sampling covered nothing but blood. Tissue TCR repertoires likely differ from those found in blood.

Assay runs were performed at deep level. It was across several immunoSEQ plates that each subset's genomic DNA was evenly split. Here immunoSEQ multiplex PCR was the method, and the copy in TCRdb shows in-frame clones only, minus some. The data contain hundreds of thousands of clones, around 79% of them singletons. On this clone: The antigen is not known.

Sequencing was done on a sample of PBMCs. This chain connects TRBV10-2 to TRBJ2-7, with 10 bases that match TRBD2. The clonotype originates from a woman between 40 and 55 years old in good health. Some clones in this sample may be carry-over from other donors' samples. The CDR3 loop reads CATGTSGRDEQYF. The CDR3 nucleotides read TGCGCCACCGGCACCAGCGGGAGGGACGAGCAGTACTTC.